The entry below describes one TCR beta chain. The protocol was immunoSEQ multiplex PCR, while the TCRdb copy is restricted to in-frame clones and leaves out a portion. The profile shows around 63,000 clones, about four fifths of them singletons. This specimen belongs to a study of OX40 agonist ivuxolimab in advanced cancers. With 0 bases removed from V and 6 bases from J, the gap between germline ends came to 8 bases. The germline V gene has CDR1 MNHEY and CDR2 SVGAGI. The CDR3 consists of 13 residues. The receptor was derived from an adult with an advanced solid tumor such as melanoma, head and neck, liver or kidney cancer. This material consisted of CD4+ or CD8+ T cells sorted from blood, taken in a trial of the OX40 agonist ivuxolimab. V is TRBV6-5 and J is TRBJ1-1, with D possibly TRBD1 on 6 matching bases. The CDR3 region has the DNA TGTGCCAGCAGTTACTCACAGGGTGCTGAAGCTTTCTTT. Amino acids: CASSYSQGAEAFF.